A selection of T cell receptor beta chains follows, all from one sample in a study of blood T cell repertoires in COVID-19. Only in-frame clones appear in the TCRdb table, and some are missing; sequencing was by immunoSEQ multiplex PCR. In the table there are 90,000 or so clones, 86% of which are singletons. Sequencing was carried out using peripheral blood. Receptors were obtained from a man older than 75 with active or convalescent COVID-19. The CDR3 runs from the conserved cysteine through the conserved F or W. The order of the fields is D gene, clone size, J gene, V gene, CDR3 protein, CDR3 DNA. The D gene is left open where the match is weak. Expanded clones are given a class, and other clones once, few, many or no size at all.

d_gene: NA
abundance: NA
j_gene: TRBJ2-5
v_gene: TRBV12-3/TRBV12-4
CDR3aa: CASSWGPEETQYF
CDR3nt: TGTGCCAGCAGTTGGGGGCCGGAAGAGACCCAGTACTTC

d_gene: NA
abundance: once
j_gene: TRBJ2-1
v_gene: TRBV19
CDR3aa: CASRRTASTYNEQFF
CDR3nt: TGTGCCAGTAGACGAACAGCCTCGACCTACAATGAGCAGTTCTTC

d_gene: TRBD1
abundance: NA
j_gene: TRBJ2-7
v_gene: TRBV5-1
CDR3aa: CASSQDRVGSEQYF
CDR3nt: TGCGCCAGCAGCCAGGACAGGGTAGGGAGCGAGCAGTACTTC

d_gene: NA
abundance: once
j_gene: TRBJ1-5
v_gene: TRBV5-3
CDR3aa: CARSLPHFSNQPQHF
CDR3nt: TGTGCCAGAAGCTTGCCCCACTTTAGCAATCAGCCCCAGCATTTT

d_gene: TRBD2
abundance: once
j_gene: TRBJ2-3
v_gene: TRBV7-9
CDR3aa: CASSFPSGRGTDTQYF
CDR3nt: TGTGCCAGCAGCTTCCCAAGCGGGAGGGGGACAGATACGCAGTATTTT

d_gene: TRBD2
abundance: NA
j_gene: TRBJ2-1
v_gene: TRBV5-8
CDR3aa: CASSLWGGKRGNEQFF
CDR3nt: TGTGCCAGCAGCTTGTGGGGAGGGAAAAGGGGCAATGAGCAGTTCTTC

d_gene: NA
abundance: once
j_gene: TRBJ2-2
v_gene: TRBV9
CDR3aa: CASSAQQGFAGELFF
CDR3nt: TGTGCCAGCAGCGCACAACAGGGTTTTGCCGGGGAGCTGTTTTTT

d_gene: NA
abundance: few
j_gene: TRBJ1-6
v_gene: TRBV28
CDR3aa: CASSSPGEGSPLHF
CDR3nt: TGTGCCAGCAGCAGCCCGGGGGAGGGATCACCCCTCCACTTT

d_gene: TRBD2
abundance: NA
j_gene: TRBJ2-1
v_gene: TRBV29-1
CDR3aa: CSGLTSGDNEQFF
CDR3nt: TGCAGCGGGTTGACTAGCGGGGACAATGAGCAGTTCTTC

d_gene: NA
abundance: NA
j_gene: TRBJ2-3
v_gene: TRBV4-3
CDR3aa: CASSQDGGRAQYF
CDR3nt: TGCGCCAGCAGCCAAGATGGGGGCCGCGCGCAGTATTTT

d_gene: TRBD1
abundance: NA
j_gene: TRBJ1-6
v_gene: TRBV13
CDR3aa: CAGRTTGLGSPLHF
CDR3nt: TGTGCCGGACGAACGACAGGGTTGGGATCACCCCTCCACTTT

d_gene: NA
abundance: once
j_gene: TRBJ2-3
v_gene: TRBV2
CDR3aa: CASSGSRSDTQYF
CDR3nt: TGTGCCAGCAGTGGATCTCGGTCAGATACGCAGTATTTT

d_gene: NA
abundance: NA
j_gene: TRBJ2-1
v_gene: TRBV5-6
CDR3aa: CASSQGRAPYNEQFF
CDR3nt: TGTGCCAGCAGCCAGGGGAGAGCACCCTACAATGAGCAGTTCTTC

d_gene: TRBD2
abundance: NA
j_gene: TRBJ2-5
v_gene: TRBV6-5
CDR3aa: CASTGGTQETQYF
CDR3nt: TGTGCCAGCACGGGAGGGACCCAAGAGACCCAGTACTTC

d_gene: NA
abundance: NA
j_gene: TRBJ1-1
v_gene: TRBV12-3/TRBV12-4
CDR3aa: CASRRGQNTEAFF
CDR3nt: TGTGCCAGCCGTAGGGGACAGAACACTGAAGCTTTCTTT

d_gene: NA
abundance: many
j_gene: TRBJ2-7
v_gene: TRBV11-2
CDR3aa: CASSLYTGQSSYEQYF
CDR3nt: TGTGCCAGCAGCTTATATACAGGACAAAGCTCCTACGAGCAGTACTTC

d_gene: TRBD2
abundance: NA
j_gene: TRBJ2-7
v_gene: TRBV2
CDR3aa: CASSGGTSGIVNEQYF
CDR3nt: TGTGCCAGCAGTGGAGGGACTAGCGGGATTGTGAACGAGCAGTACTTC

d_gene: NA
abundance: NA
j_gene: TRBJ1-2
v_gene: TRBV7-8
CDR3aa: CASSLISLGGYTF
CDR3nt: TGTGCCAGCAGCTTAATAAGCCTAGGTGGCTACACCTTC

d_gene: NA
abundance: NA
j_gene: TRBJ2-7
v_gene: TRBV6-1
CDR3aa: CASSDRTGTSPGEQYF
CDR3nt: TGTGCCAGCAGTGATAGAACCGGGACATCCCCCGGCGAGCAGTACTTC

d_gene: TRBD1
abundance: NA
j_gene: TRBJ2-3
v_gene: TRBV5-1
CDR3aa: CASSFSPDRADTQYF
CDR3nt: TGCGCCAGCAGCTTCTCACCTGACAGGGCAGATACGCAGTATTTT

d_gene: NA
abundance: NA
j_gene: TRBJ2-1
v_gene: TRBV25-1
CDR3aa: CASSVTGSSYNEQFF
CDR3nt: TGTGCCAGCAGTGTAACGGGGAGCTCCTACAATGAGCAGTTCTTC

d_gene: NA
abundance: NA
j_gene: TRBJ1-3
v_gene: TRBV4-3
CDR3aa: CASSPQERGNTIYF
CDR3nt: TGCGCCAGCAGCCCGCAAGAGCGTGGAAACACCATATATTTT

d_gene: NA
abundance: NA
j_gene: TRBJ1-5
v_gene: TRBV28
CDR3aa: CASSQKRGFLNQPQHF
CDR3nt: TGTGCCAGCAGCCAAAAAAGGGGGTTTCTTAATCAGCCCCAGCATTTT

d_gene: TRBD1
abundance: NA
j_gene: TRBJ2-5
v_gene: TRBV19
CDR3aa: CASSRGQGATEETQYF
CDR3nt: TGTGCCAGTAGTAGGGGACAGGGGGCGACAGAAGAGACCCAGTACTTC

d_gene: TRBD2
abundance: NA
j_gene: TRBJ2-2
v_gene: TRBV7-9
CDR3aa: CASSLGGGSVSGELFF
CDR3nt: TGTGCCAGCAGCTTAGGTGGCGGGAGTGTGTCCGGGGAGCTGTTTTTT

d_gene: NA
abundance: once
j_gene: TRBJ2-7
v_gene: TRBV27
CDR3aa: CASSLTGYEQYF
CDR3nt: TGTGCCAGCAGTCTTACAGGGTACGAGCAGTACTTC

d_gene: NA
abundance: NA
j_gene: TRBJ1-4
v_gene: TRBV5-5
CDR3aa: CASSLSAGATNEKLFF
CDR3nt: TGTGCCAGCAGCTTATCCGCAGGGGCAACTAATGAAAAACTGTTTTTT